This is a list of T cell receptor beta chains from one sample in a study of cytomegalovirus exposure and HLA in healthy donors. The assay was immunoSEQ multiplex PCR, and TCRdb's table has in-frame clones only and misses some. The data hold tens of thousands of clones, with roughly 81% observed a single time. The material sequenced was PBMCs. These receptors came from a woman aged 18 to 35 in good health and CMV-seropositive. Each CDR3 is given with its conserved first and last residue. The D gene is left open where the match is weak. Rows may omit the clone size; those that give it use once, few, many or a size class.

clone_size	v_call	d_call	j_call	cdr3_aa	cdr3_nt
-	TRBV27	TRBD1	TRBJ2-7	CVSRPGTGSIEQYF	TGTGTCAGCAGACCCGGGACAGGCAGCATCGAGCAGTACTTC
-	TRBV2	-	TRBJ2-7	CASRQGGPWEQYF	TGTGCCAGCAGGCAGGGGGGTCCGTGGGAGCAGTACTTC
-	TRBV5-5	TRBD1	TRBJ1-3	CASSTTGGNTIYF	TGTGCCAGCAGTACGACAGGGGGAAACACCATATATTTT
-	TRBV9	TRBD2	TRBJ2-3	CASSDRAGGPTDTQYF	TGTGCCAGCAGCGACCGAGCGGGGGGCCCCACAGATACGCAGTATTTT
-	TRBV25-1	TRBD2	TRBJ2-3	CASSDQLAGVGSTDTQYF	TGTGCCAGCAGTGATCAACTAGCGGGAGTCGGGAGCACAGATACGCAGTATTTT
-	TRBV28	TRBD1	TRBJ2-7	CASSSPGQGWHEQYF	TGTGCCAGCAGTTCTCCGGGACAGGGTTGGCACGAGCAGTACTTC
once	TRBV7-9	TRBD1	TRBJ2-7	CASSLVRDRGREQYF	TGTGCCAGCAGCTTAGTTCGCGACAGGGGTAGGGAGCAGTACTTC
few	TRBV11-1	TRBD2	TRBJ2-7	CASSQGTSGVYEQYF	TGTGCCAGCAGCCAAGGGACTAGCGGGGTCTACGAGCAGTACTTC
-	TRBV1	-	TRBJ2-7	CTSSQEGNTGEQYF	TGCACCAGCAGCCAAGAGGGCAATACCGGCGAGCAGTACTTC
-	TRBV7-9	-	TRBJ2-2	CSSSLALGELFF	TGTTCCAGCAGCTTAGCGCTAGGGGAGCTGTTTTTT
-	TRBV5-6	TRBD1	TRBJ2-5	CASSPGTGGGATQYF	TGTGCCAGCAGCCCCGGGACAGGGGGTGGGGCAACCCAGTACTTC
-	TRBV28	-	TRBJ1-2	CASSLAGSPGYGYTF	TGTGCCAGCAGTTTGGCCGGTAGCCCGGGATATGGCTACACCTTC
-	TRBV20-1	-	TRBJ1-2	CSASPRDGYTF	TGCAGTGCTAGCCCCCGCGATGGCTACACCTTC
-	TRBV7-3	TRBD1	TRBJ2-5	CASSSQGALEETQYF	TGTGCCAGCAGCTCACAGGGGGCGCTTGAGGAGACCCAGTACTTC
-	TRBV4-1	-	TRBJ2-2	CASSLARGTGELFF	TGCGCCAGCAGCCTCGCCAGGGGAACCGGGGAGCTGTTTTTT
-	TRBV5-4	-	TRBJ2-3	CASSSKRGAGDTQYF	TGTGCCAGCAGCTCAAAACGGGGGGCGGGAGATACGCAGTATTTT
-	TRBV7-9	-	TRBJ2-3	CASSLPGTDTQYF	TGTGCCAGCAGCTTACCCGGGACAGATACGCAGTATTTT
-	TRBV7-8	-	TRBJ1-5	CASSLVAGDFSQPQHF	TGTGCCAGCAGCTTAGTTGCAGGGGATTTTAGTCAGCCCCAGCATTTT
once	TRBV19	TRBD1	TRBJ2-7	CASSIGTGGYEQYF	TGTGCCAGTAGTATTGGGACAGGGGGGTACGAGCAGTACTTC
-	TRBV18	TRBD1	TRBJ2-1	CASSLQTGVGDEQFF	TGTGCCAGCTCACTCCAGACAGGGGTAGGGGATGAGCAGTTCTTC
once	TRBV4-2	-	TRBJ2-3	CASSRSGTNTDTQYF	TGTGCCAGCAGCCGCAGCGGTACGAACACAGATACGCAGTATTTT
-	TRBV5-1	-	TRBJ2-3	CASRLGGRGATDTQYF	TGCGCCAGCCGACTGGGTGGGCGGGGTGCCACAGATACGCAGTATTTT
-	TRBV2	-	TRBJ1-5	CASSENQAPSWPQHF	TGTGCCAGCAGTGAGAACCAAGCACCAAGCTGGCCCCAGCATTTT
-	TRBV6-5	-	TRBJ2-6	CASSYEGSGANVLTF	TGTGCCAGCAGTTACGAGGGCTCTGGGGCCAACGTCCTGACTTTC
-	TRBV4-1	-	TRBJ1-5	CASSQGSQPQHF	TGCGCCAGCAGCCAGGGGAGTCAGCCCCAGCATTTT
-	TRBV9	-	TRBJ1-6	CASSPGTSGPDSPLHF	TGTGCCAGCAGCCCCGGGACATCTGGGCCCGATTCACCCCTCCACTTT